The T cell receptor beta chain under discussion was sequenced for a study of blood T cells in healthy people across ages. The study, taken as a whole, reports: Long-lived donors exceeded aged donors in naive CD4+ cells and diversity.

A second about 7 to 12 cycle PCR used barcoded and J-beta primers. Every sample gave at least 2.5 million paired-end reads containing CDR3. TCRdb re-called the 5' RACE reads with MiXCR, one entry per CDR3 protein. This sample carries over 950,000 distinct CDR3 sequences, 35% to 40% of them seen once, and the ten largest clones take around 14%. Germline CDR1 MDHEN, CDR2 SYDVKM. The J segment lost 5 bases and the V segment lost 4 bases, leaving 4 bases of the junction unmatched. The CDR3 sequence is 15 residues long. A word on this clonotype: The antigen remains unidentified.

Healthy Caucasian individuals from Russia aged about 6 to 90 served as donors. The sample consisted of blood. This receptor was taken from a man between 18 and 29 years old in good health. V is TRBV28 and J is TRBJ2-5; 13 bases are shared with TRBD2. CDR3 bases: TGTGCCAGCAGTTCCCCACTAGCGGGGGGGGAGACCCAGTACTTC. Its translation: CASSSPLAGGETQYF.